This entry describes one T cell receptor (beta chain). Its cognate antigen is unknown. CDR3 size: 15 residues. Germline-derived CDR1 and CDR2 are MNHNS and SASEGT. V was pared by 5 bases and J by 2 bases, with 5 bases of the junction left unmatched. The data derive from a study of long-term antiretroviral therapy in people with HIV. Broader study findings: HIV repertoires covered narrower CDR3 length ranges than controls did.

The run of the v3.0 immunoSEQ assay was at survey level. The method was immunoSEQ multiplex PCR; TCRdb's version includes in-frame clones alone and lacks a portion of them. The table lists tens of thousands of clones, 76% of them singletons. V is TRBV6-1 and J is TRBJ2-7; 11 bases align to TRBD1. This TCR derives from a woman aged 40 to 50 with HIV. The specimen comprised unsorted PBMCs, sampled 1.1 years before starting antiretroviral therapy. Here the CDR3 reads CASSTRDRGTYEQYF. In nucleotides, the CDR3 is TGTGCCAGCAGTACCCGGGACAGGGGGACCTACGAGCAGTACTTC.